The 25 T cell receptor beta chains below come from one sample, sequenced in a study of immune characterization of retroperitoneal liposarcoma. TCRdb ran MiXCR on the PCR reads and lists one entry per CDR3 protein. The table shows about 10,000 distinct CDR3 sequences, with around 30% occurring only once. What was sequenced was tumor tissue. These receptors were taken from a male donor with retroperitoneal liposarcoma.

A few counts support this clonotype. V usage is TRBV6-6 and J usage is TRBJ2-1; D might be TRBD1 (6 bases). The CDR3 loop spans 14 amino acids. CDR1 MNHNY and CDR2 SVGAGI come from the germline V gene (reference sequence). V was pared by 3 bases and J by 8 bases, with 14 bases between. DNA of the CDR3: TGTGCCAGCAGTTATAGGGGGTCCTCCCATGAGCAGTTCTTC. Translation gives CASSYRGSSHEQFF.

The chain employs TRBV4-1 and TRBJ2-2; 10 bases line up with TRBD2. V shed 7 bases and J 1 base; nucleotides not matched to a gene: 6. The V gene's germline CDR1 is MGHRA and CDR2 YSYEKL. The CDR3 is 16 amino acids. CDR3 residues: CASTQRLAGNTGELFF. CDR3 DNA sequence: TGCGCCAGCACCCAGAGACTAGCGGGGAACACCGGGGAGCTGTTTTTT.

The chain has TRBV6-1 and TRBJ1-5; D is ambiguous. CDR3 length: 13 amino acids. Germline assignment: CDR1 MNHNS and CDR2 SASEGT. Trimming removed 0 bases from V and 7 bases from J, with 7 bases in between. CDR3 loop: CASSEAWNQPQHF. CDR3 nucleotides: TGTGCCAGCAGTGAAGCTTGGAACCAGCCCCAGCATTTT.

This clonotype is termed medium-sized. The J gene is TRBJ2-5, the V gene TRBV7-2, with D possibly matching TRBD2 (5 bases). The CDR3 has 12 amino acids. V lost 1 base to trimming and J lost 11 bases, with 11 bases between them. In germline, CDR1 is SGHTA, CDR2 FQGNSA. The CDR3 nucleotides are TGTGCCAGCAGCTTAGTAGGGTGGGAGCAGTACTTC. Protein sequence: CASSLVGWEQYF.

This clonotype appeared many times. The gene calls are TRBV11-3 and TRBJ2-1, with D possibly matching TRBD2 (6 bases). The V gene lost 4 bases and the J gene lost 10 bases, with 14 bases spanning the gap. This CDR3 has 13 residues. CDR1 is SGHNT and CDR2 is YENEEA in the germline V gene. CDR3 bases: TGTGCCAGCAGCTCCGGGACTCCCTACGAGCAGTTCTTC. Its protein is CASSSGTPYEQFF.

This clonotype was observed a handful of times. This chain links TRBV11-2 with TRBJ2-1; 7 nucleotides match TRBD2. The assigned J gene may be wrong: the sequence end matches TRBJ2-7 better. CDR3 length: 17 residues. The germline CDR1 and CDR2 sequences are SGHAT and FQNNGV. The CDR3, as DNA: TGTGCCAGCAGCTTCTTCGCTCGGGGAGGGCCCTACAATGAGCAGTACTTC. This sequence encodes CASSFFARGGPYNEQYF.

This clonotype counts as medium-sized. This chain joins TRBV7-2 and TRBJ2-4, with 7 bases matching TRBD2. The CDR3 totals 16 residues. V gave up 3 bases and J gave up 2 bases; unmatched junction bases: 7. Germline lookup yields CDR1 SGHTA and CDR2 FQGNSA. CDR3 DNA: TGTGCCAGCAGCTTGTCTGCGGGAGTTACCAAAAACATTCAGTACTTC. This translates into CASSLSAGVTKNIQYF.

Remarks on this clonotype: In this CDR3 the conserved last residue, phenylalanine or tryptophan, is missing, so a read error is likely. This chain connects TRBV6-6 to TRBJ2-1, with TRBD1 matching 8 bases. The CDR3 is 16 residues long. CDR1 MNHNY and CDR2 SVGAGI come from the germline V gene (reference sequence). The trim removed 5 bases at V and 13 bases at J, leaving 19 bases unmatched. The CDR3 DNA reads TGTGCCAGCAGTCCCCCGCGGCAGGGGGCTCGGGAGACCCAGTTCTTG. Its translation: CASSPPRQGARETQFL.

This clonotype was seen at least ten times. The V call is TRBV6-1, the J call TRBJ2-4; the match to TRBD2 covers 7 bases. The J call may not be correct, given that the DNA end is closer to TRBJ2-7. Germline V CDR1 and CDR2: MNHNS, SASEGT. The CDR3 has 13 residues. The CDR3: CASSPGGSYEQYF. CDR3 nucleotides: TGTGCCAGCAGCCCCGGCGGGAGCTACGAGCAGTACTTC.

This chain links TRBV7-2 with TRBJ2-5, with 9 nucleotides matching TRBD1. The last part of the DNA fits TRBJ2-1 better; the J call may be wrong. The CDR3 extends over 15 amino acids. Germline V gene data show CDR1 as SGHTA and CDR2 as FQGNSA. The CDR3 spells CASSPGTGPFNEQFF. The DNA for the CDR3 is TGTGCCAGCAGCCCCGGGACAGGGCCTTTTAATGAGCAGTTCTTC.

The CDR3 sequence: CASREDGYTF. The DNA of the CDR3 is TGTGCCAGCAGGGAGGATGGCTACACCTTC. V usage is TRBV6-1 and J usage is TRBJ1-2; D is ambiguous. The CDR3 consists of 10 residues. Germline CDR1 is MNHNS and CDR2 is SASEGT. Trimming removed 6 bases from V and 6 bases from J, with 5 bases in between.

This chain connects TRBV7-3 to TRBJ2-1, with TRBD2 matching 10 bases. V shed 6 bases and J 6 bases; nucleotides not matched to a gene: 5. The CDR3 length is 14 residues. Germline CDR1 SGHTA, CDR2 FQGTGA. Here the CDR3 reads CASSPSGSGNEQFF. As DNA, the CDR3 is TGTGCCAGCAGTCCTAGCGGGAGTGGCAATGAGCAGTTCTTC.

This clonotype was seen only a few times. The chain joins TRBV6-1 to TRBJ2-1; D perhaps matches TRBD1 (7 bases). V dropped 7 bases and J dropped 8 bases, with 18 bases sitting between them. CDR1 is MNHNS, CDR2 SASEGT, per germline. This CDR3 contains 14 residues. CDR3 amino acids: CASTGGTVYDEQFF. The CDR3 bases are TGTGCCAGCACAGGGGGGACAGTATACGATGAGCAGTTCTTC.

The rearrangement uses TRBV24-1 and TRBJ2-2; D gene unclear. Germline assignment: CDR1 KGHDR and CDR2 SFDVKD. This CDR3 contains 12 residues. V was cut by 5 bases and J by 5 bases, with 5 bases left in between. CDR3 in DNA: TGTGCCACCAGTGTGAGGACCGGGGAGCTGTTTTTT. Protein: CATSVRTGELFF.

The chain's CDR3 is CASRDQGRVYNEQFF. The CDR3, as DNA: TGTGCCAGCAGAGATCAGGGGCGCGTTTACAATGAGCAGTTCTTC. The chain has TRBV25-1 and TRBJ2-1, with TRBD1 as a possible D gene (6 bases). Trimming pared 6 bases from V and 4 bases from J, leaving 16 bases between. The germline V gene encodes CDR1 MGHDK and CDR2 SYGVNS. The CDR3 contains 15 residues.

This clonotype was counted ten times or more. The chain uses TRBV12-3 or TRBV12-4 and TRBJ2-1; D is uncertain. The CDR3 sequence is 10 residues long. The ends were cut back, 6 bases at V and 12 bases at J, with 9 bases in the middle. CDR3 residues: CASSLNRQFF. DNA of the CDR3: TGTGCCAGCAGCTTAAACCGGCAGTTCTTC.

By share, this clonotype counts as medium-sized. The rearrangement links TRBV7-8 to TRBJ2-5; no definite D call. Germline CDR1 and CDR2: SGHVS and FQNEAQ. V was cut by 0 bases and J by 11 bases, with 13 bases left in between. The CDR3 contains 13 residues. This CDR3 is CASSLAEFNEQYF. CDR3 coding DNA: TGTGCCAGCAGCTTAGCGGAGTTCAATGAGCAGTACTTC.

The chain couples TRBV4-1 to TRBJ2-1, with 7 bases lining up with TRBD2. The tail of the sequence fits TRBJ2-7 better, so the J call may be wrong. Germline loops: CDR1 MGHRA, CDR2 YSYEKL. The CDR3 is 15 amino acids. CDR3 DNA sequence: TGCGCCAGCAGCCAAGCGGGGGGAACTTACAATGAGCAGTACTTC. This gives the protein CASSQAGGTYNEQYF.

This clonotype is medium-sized (0.01 to 0.1%) in the sample. The V and J genes are TRBV7-6 and TRBJ2-1; D is uncertain. The J call may be in error: the DNA end matches TRBJ2-7 better. The V gene's germline CDR1 is SGHVS and CDR2 FNYEAQ. This CDR3 region has 13 residues. Here the CDR3 reads CASSHERSNEQYF. CDR3 coding DNA: TGTGCCAGCAGTCACGAACGGTCAAATGAGCAGTACTTC.

There are many counts of this clonotype. A much larger clone lies one base from this, so it may be a read error. The rearrangement uses TRBV7-8 and TRBJ2-1; the match to TRBD2 covers 8 bases. CDR3 length: 15 residues. After removal of 2 bases from V and 13 bases from J, the junction contained 13 bases not matched to a gene. The germline V gene has CDR1 SGHVS and CDR2 FQNEAQ. The CDR3 protein is CASSLSVETGGGQFF. The CDR3 coding sequence is TGTGCCAGCAGCTTAAGCGTGGAAACGGGGGGGGGCCAGTTCTTC.

This clonotype showed up many times. The V call is TRBV6-1, the J call TRBJ1-3, with 9 nucleotides matching TRBD1. The length of the CDR3 is 17 residues. V gave up 4 bases and J gave up 4 bases; unmatched junction bases: 11. CDR1 is MNHNS and CDR2 is SASEGT in the germline V gene. In DNA form, the CDR3 reads TGTGCCAGCAGTGGGGGTTTGACAGGGGGAACGGGAAACACCATATATTTT. Amino acids: CASSGGLTGGTGNTIYF.

This clonotype is large in the sample. The genes are TRBV7-2 and TRBJ2-3; no clear D gene. In germline, CDR1 is SGHTA, CDR2 FQGNSA. The V end lost 5 bases, the J end lost 0 bases, and 15 bases lay between the germline ends. This CDR3 spans 16 amino acids. CDR3 residues: CASSPSPTASTDTQYF. In nucleotides, the CDR3 is TGTGCCAGCAGCCCAAGCCCAACCGCTAGCACAGATACGCAGTATTTT.

This clonotype has a count of ten or more. The chain carries TRBV6-1 and TRBJ1-2; 8 nucleotides agree with TRBD1. Germline-derived CDR1 and CDR2 are MNHNS and SASEGT. This CDR3 region has 13 residues. V shed 7 bases, J shed 7 bases, and the junction held 8 bases outside the gene matches. CDR3 DNA sequence: TGTGCCAGCACTAAGACAGGGGAGGGTGGCTACACCTTC. Amino acid sequence: CASTKTGEGGYTF.

By frequency in the sample, this clonotype is medium-sized. V is TRBV12-3 or TRBV12-4 and J is TRBJ2-7; tentative D call: TRBD2 (5 bases). The CDR3 spans 14 residues. V was shortened by 6 bases and J by 0 bases, with 12 bases between the two germline ends. CDR3 DNA: TGTGCCAGCAGCGTGGCTGGACTCTCCTACGAGCAGTACTTC. As protein: CASSVAGLSYEQYF.

The gene calls are TRBV27 and TRBJ2-1; 9 bases map to TRBD2. Matching the DNA end better, TRBJ2-7 makes the J call doubtful. CDR3 size: 15 residues. CDR1 and CDR2 (germline): MNHEY, SMNVEV (reference sequence). The CDR3 loop reads CASSFSAGGHNEQYF. DNA of the CDR3: TGTGCCAGCAGTTTTTCAGCGGGAGGCCACAATGAGCAGTACTTC.